This is a list of T cell receptor beta chains from one sample in a study of blood T cell repertoires in COVID-19. Clones were read by immunoSEQ multiplex PCR, and TCRdb kept only the in-frame ones, dropping some. The sample records roughly 300,000 clones, roughly 90% being singletons. Sequencing used peripheral blood. Every receptor here comes from a woman aged 30 to 39 with COVID-19, enrolled during active disease. Each CDR3 is given with its conserved first and last residue. The order of the fields is CDR3 protein, D gene, clone size, J gene, V gene. A D gene is named only where the DNA matches it firmly. Where a row states a size, it is once, few, many or the class of an expanded clone; other rows omit it.

CDR3: CASSLAGRGVDEQYF
D: TRBD2
size: once
J: TRBJ2-7
V: TRBV7-2

CDR3: CASSYSEGRGGYTF
D: .
size: .
J: TRBJ1-2
V: TRBV6-6

CDR3: CASSYGTGKGETQYF
D: TRBD1
size: .
J: TRBJ2-5
V: TRBV6-5

CDR3: CASSYSKKTGLMKTEAFF
D: TRBD1
size: .
J: TRBJ1-1
V: TRBV6-2/TRBV6-3

CDR3: CASSVGLGFQETQYF
D: .
size: .
J: TRBJ2-5
V: TRBV9

CDR3: CATSTRLGQRNTIYF
D: .
size: .
J: TRBJ1-3
V: TRBV15

CDR3: CAWYRGEGDGYTF
D: .
size: .
J: TRBJ1-2
V: TRBV2

CDR3: CASSNRAPGNTIYF
D: .
size: .
J: TRBJ1-3
V: TRBV19

CDR3: CASSPPGEQKLFF
D: .
size: .
J: TRBJ1-4
V: TRBV18

CDR3: CASSLVTGQENTEAFF
D: TRBD1
size: .
J: TRBJ1-1
V: TRBV11-3

CDR3: CASSPGTGVTDTQYF
D: TRBD1
size: .
J: TRBJ2-3
V: TRBV6-5